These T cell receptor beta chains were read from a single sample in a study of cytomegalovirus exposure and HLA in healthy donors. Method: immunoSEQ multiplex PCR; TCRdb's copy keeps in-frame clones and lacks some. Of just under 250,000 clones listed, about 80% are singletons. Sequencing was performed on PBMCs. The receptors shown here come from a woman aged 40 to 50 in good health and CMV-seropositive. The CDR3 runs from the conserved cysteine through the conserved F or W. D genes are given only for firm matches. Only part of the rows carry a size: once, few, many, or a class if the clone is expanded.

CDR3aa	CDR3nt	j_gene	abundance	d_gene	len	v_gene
CASSSISGQGSNEQFF	TGTGCCAGCAGCTCTATCTCGGGACAGGGTAGCAATGAGCAGTTCTTC	TRBJ2-1	NA	TRBD1	16	TRBV7-9
CSVAGRGDTEAFF	TGCAGCGTCGCAGGGCGTGGGGACACTGAAGCTTTCTTT	TRBJ1-1	NA	NA	13	TRBV29-1
CASGGTGNTGELFF	TGTGCCAGCGGTGGGACAGGGAACACCGGGGAGCTGTTTTTT	TRBJ2-2	NA	TRBD1	14	TRBV5-4
CASRVQGSATEAFF	TGTGCCAGTAGGGTACAGGGAAGCGCCACTGAAGCTTTCTTT	TRBJ1-1	NA	NA	14	TRBV19
CASSRKQGPEGGQYF	TGTGCCAGCAGTCGAAAACAGGGGCCGGAGGGGGGACAATACTTC	TRBJ2-7	once	NA	15	TRBV6-5
CASSQGDRAEAFF	TGTGCCAGCAGCCAAGGGGACAGAGCTGAAGCTTTCTTT	TRBJ1-1	few	TRBD1	13	TRBV5-4
CASSSGGTHVGEQFF	TGTGCCAGCAGCTCGGGGGGTACTCATGTGGGGGAGCAGTTCTTC	TRBJ2-1	NA	TRBD2	15	TRBV7-9
CASRASTGGGYTF	TGTGCCAGCAGGGCCTCGACAGGGGGCGGCTACACCTTC	TRBJ1-2	NA	TRBD1	13	TRBV6-5
CASSSSGSGNAEQFF	TGTGCCAGCAGTTCGAGCGGTAGCGGGAATGCTGAGCAGTTCTTC	TRBJ2-1	NA	TRBD2	15	TRBV28
CASRGIGSSYEQYF	TGTGCCAGCAGGGGTATAGGGAGCTCCTACGAGCAGTACTTC	TRBJ2-7	NA	NA	14	TRBV5-6
CASSYGDRGMNSPLHF	TGTGCCAGCAGTTACGGGGACAGGGGGATGAATTCACCCCTCCACTTT	TRBJ1-6	NA	TRBD1	16	TRBV6-5
CASSPPGTGGWNEQFF	TGTGCCAGCTCACCACCGGGAACAGGGGGCTGGAATGAGCAGTTCTTC	TRBJ2-1	NA	TRBD1	16	TRBV18
CASSLATGSDSPLHF	TGCGCCAGCAGCTTGGCAACAGGGAGCGATTCACCCCTCCACTTT	TRBJ1-6	NA	NA	15	TRBV5-1
CASSDGGQAFF	TGTGCCAGCAGTGACGGGGGACAGGCTTTCTTT	TRBJ1-1	NA	TRBD1	11	TRBV6-4
CASSLAVGLASEQYF	TGTGCCAGCAGCTTAGCGGTGGGACTAGCGTCCGAGCAGTACTTC	TRBJ2-7	NA	TRBD2	15	TRBV11-2
CASSRKGQSTTRISYNEQFF	TGTGCCAGCAGCCGAAAAGGACAATCCACCACCAGAATATCCTACAATGAGCAGTTCTTC	TRBJ2-1	NA	NA	20	TRBV7-3
CSVAFSVTDTQYF	TGCAGCGTTGCCTTTAGTGTTACAGATACGCAGTATTTT	TRBJ2-3	NA	NA	13	TRBV29-1
CASSIEGSNSPLHF	TGTGCCAGTAGTATAGAGGGCTCGAACTCACCCCTCCACTTT	TRBJ1-6	NA	NA	14	TRBV19
CASSLDPGRKTQYF	TGTGCCAGCAGCTTAGATCCGGGTCGGAAGACCCAGTACTTC	TRBJ2-5	NA	NA	14	TRBV11-3
CASSRTAPGAHNEQFF	TGCGCCAGCAGCCGTACGGCCCCAGGGGCACACAATGAGCAGTTCTTC	TRBJ2-1	NA	NA	16	TRBV5-1